Shown below are 9 T cell receptor beta chains from a single sample sequenced in a study of blood T cell repertoires in COVID-19. Assay used: immunoSEQ multiplex PCR; TCRdb lists only in-frame clones, some missing. The sample includes about 170,000 clones, approximately 84% of them seen just once. Sequencing was performed on peripheral blood. Receptor source: a man aged 35 to 55 who had recovered from COVID-19.

This clone occurred once. The chain combines TRBV5-4 with TRBJ1-2; D not resolved. The germline CDR1 and CDR2 sequences are SGHNT and YYREEE (reference sequence). V lost 4 bases, J lost 8 bases, and 18 bases lay in between. The CDR3 consists of 14 residues. The CDR3 bases are TGTGCCAGCAGCGTCATAAACGGGGAGACGGGCTACACCTTC. Translation: CASSVINGETGYTF.

The chain is built from TRBV7-2 and TRBJ1-2; 7 positions match TRBD1. The CDR3 totals 14 residues. The J segment lost 0 bases and the V segment lost 5 bases, leaving 3 bases of the junction unmatched. Germline CDR1 reads SGHTA; CDR2 reads FQGNSA. The CDR3 DNA follows: TGTGCCAGCAGCGCGACAGGGTCTAACTATGGCTACACCTTC. This translates into CASSATGSNYGYTF.

The CDR3 DNA follows: TGTGCCAGCAGTTACACAGGGGGCCAGTTCTTC. It translates to CASSYTGGQFF. The chain links TRBV6-2 or TRBV6-3 to TRBJ2-1, with TRBD1 matching over 9 bases. This CDR3 region has 11 residues. After removal of 2 bases from V and 13 bases from J, the junction contained 0 bases not matched to a gene. CDR1 MNHEY and CDR2 SVGEGT come from the germline V gene.

The chain employs TRBV28 and TRBJ2-5; 7 bases line up with TRBD2. Germline V CDR1 and CDR2: MDHEN, SYDVKM. The CDR3 totals 15 residues. J was trimmed by 2 bases and V by 4 bases; bases with no gene match: 7. CDR3 region: CASSSREPGQETQYF. The CDR3 DNA follows: TGTGCCAGCAGTTCGCGGGAGCCGGGGCAAGAGACCCAGTACTTC.

The chain is built from TRBV18 and TRBJ1-1, with D possibly matching TRBD1 (5 bases). The germline CDR1 and CDR2 sequences are KGHSH and LQKENI. The CDR3 consists of 15 residues. The ends were cut back, 2 bases at V and 2 bases at J, with 12 bases in the middle. In nucleotides, the CDR3 is TGTGCCAGCTCACCAAGTAGGGGACTAAACACTGAAGCTTTCTTT. Translating it yields CASSPSRGLNTEAFF.

The chain employs TRBV28 and TRBJ1-4; D unresolved. The ends were cut back, 2 bases at V and 8 bases at J, with 6 bases in the middle. CDR3 length equals 12 residues. CDR1 is MDHEN and CDR2 is SYDVKM in the germline V gene. The CDR3 region has the DNA TGTGCCAGCAGTTTACTCTCCGAAAAACTGTTTTTT. Translating it yields CASSLLSEKLFF.

The chain combines TRBV10-2 with TRBJ2-5; the D gene is possibly TRBD1 (6 bases). Trimming pared 8 bases from V and 7 bases from J, leaving 17 bases between. Germline CDR1 is WSHSY and CDR2 is SAAADI. The CDR3 is 13 amino acids. The CDR3 spells CASGLDSPGTQYF. CDR3 sequence (DNA): TGCGCCAGCGGACTGGACAGCCCAGGGACCCAGTACTTC.

The chain is built from TRBV6-5 and TRBJ2-7, with 9 bases aligning to TRBD1. Germline V CDR1 and CDR2: MNHEY, SVGAGI. The ends lost 2 bases at V and 3 bases at J; junction bases unmatched: 8. The CDR3 runs 16 residues. In DNA form, the CDR3 reads TGTGCCAGCAGTTACCCCACAGGGGGCGAGCACTACGAGCAGTACTTC. Its translation: CASSYPTGGEHYEQYF.

This clone has a single count. The chain combines TRBV9 with TRBJ2-5; 7 positions agree with TRBD2. Trimming took 4 bases from V and 7 from J; bases not matched to a gene: 10. The CDR3 length is 14 residues. CDR1 is SGDLS and CDR2 is YYNGEE in the germline V gene. The CDR3: CASSFGRGDGTQYF. CDR3 nucleotide sequence: TGTGCCAGCAGCTTCGGACGGGGGGACGGGACCCAGTACTTC.